This T cell receptor (beta chain) was sequenced in a study of T-cell memory formation after mild COVID-19. Unmatched junction bases numbered 3, after V lost 3 bases and J lost 0 bases. The CDR3 loop spans 15 amino acids. Germline CDR1 reads SGHVS; CDR2 reads FQNEAQ. TCRdb reprocessed the 5' RACE reads via MiXCR and lists one record per CDR3 protein. The sample yields 300,000 to 350,000 distinct CDR3 sequences, around 13% seen once. The TCR sequence derives from a man aged 18 to 30 who had mild COVID-19 (a few samples of this study predate the infection). Cell type and time point are not known. This chain connects TRBV7-8 to TRBJ2-7, with TRBD2 matching 9 bases. The sample consisted of PBMCs or a T cell subset sorted from them (not recorded which). CDR3 protein: CASSLEAGGSYEQYF. The DNA of the CDR3 is TGTGCCAGCAGCTTGGAAGCGGGGGGCTCCTACGAGCAGTACTTC.